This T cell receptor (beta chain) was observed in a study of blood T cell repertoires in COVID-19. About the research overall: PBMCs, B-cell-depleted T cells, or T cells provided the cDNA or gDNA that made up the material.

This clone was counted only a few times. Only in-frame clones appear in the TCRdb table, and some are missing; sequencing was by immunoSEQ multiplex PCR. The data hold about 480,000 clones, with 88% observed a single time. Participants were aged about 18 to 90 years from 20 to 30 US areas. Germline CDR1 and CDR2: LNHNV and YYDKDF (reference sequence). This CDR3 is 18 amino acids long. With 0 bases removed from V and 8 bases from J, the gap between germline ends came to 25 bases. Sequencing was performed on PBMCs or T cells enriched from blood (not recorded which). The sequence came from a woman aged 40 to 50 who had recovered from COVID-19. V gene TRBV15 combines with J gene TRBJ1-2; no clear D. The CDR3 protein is CATSRDKSTGAPKRGYTF. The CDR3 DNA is TGTGCCACCAGCAGAGATAAGAGCACGGGAGCCCCGAAGAGAGGCTACACCTTC. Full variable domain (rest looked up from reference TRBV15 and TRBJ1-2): DAMVIQNPRYQVTQFGKPVTLSCSQTLNHNVMYWYQQKSSQAPKLLFHYYDKDFNNEADTPDNFQSRRPNTSFCFLDIRSPGLGDTAMYLCATSRDKSTGAPKRGYTFGSGTRLTVV.